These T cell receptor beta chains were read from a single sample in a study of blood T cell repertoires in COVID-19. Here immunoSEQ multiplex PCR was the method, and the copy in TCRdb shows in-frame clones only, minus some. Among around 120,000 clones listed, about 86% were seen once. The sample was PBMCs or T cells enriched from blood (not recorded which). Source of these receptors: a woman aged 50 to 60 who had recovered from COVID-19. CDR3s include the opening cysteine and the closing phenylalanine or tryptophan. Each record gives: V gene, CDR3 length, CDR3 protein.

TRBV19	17	CASSTGQLLSGANVLTF
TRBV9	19	CASSLRRGSRGGAYNEQFF
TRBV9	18	CASSVGGTGGRRANVLTF
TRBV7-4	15	CASSTDRGSNQPQHF
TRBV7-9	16	CASSESATGRNQPQHF
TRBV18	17	CASSPPYQGQGYTEAFF
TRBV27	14	CASRETGGAEEAFF
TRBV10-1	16	CASSESFGATTDTQYF
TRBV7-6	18	CASSQLAGGPLAKNIQYF
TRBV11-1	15	CASSSLPGLHYGYTF
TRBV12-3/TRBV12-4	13	CASSFLAGNTIYF
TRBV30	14	CAWSRGVSGNTIYF
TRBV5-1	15	CASASIEPNTGELFF
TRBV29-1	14	CSVRAGKDTGELFF
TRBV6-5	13	CASLFGAGNTIYF
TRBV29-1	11	CSVMAGEKLFF
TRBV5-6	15	CASSLGRSGVETQYF
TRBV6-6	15	CASSHPTGVDQPQHF
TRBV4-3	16	CASSQGIGQGSGEQYF
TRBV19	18	CASSTNPRERGDGNTIYF
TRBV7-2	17	CASSSYLGLSNTGELFF
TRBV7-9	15	CASSYNGGLGSPLHF
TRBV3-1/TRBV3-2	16	CASSQAVDRGGTEAFF
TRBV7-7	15	CASSLSVSGPETQYF
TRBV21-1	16	CASSKVRTGVNTEAFF
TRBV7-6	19	CASSFNRGRPLRGPYELFF
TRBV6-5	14	CASSTGVYNTEAFF